These T cell receptor beta chains were read from a single sample in a study of T cells after yellow fever vaccination. A single record per CDR3 protein comes from TCRdb applying MiXCR to the 5' RACE reads. Altogether around 590,000 distinct CDR3 sequences are present, over 9% being singletons, with the ten largest covering 15%. The sample consisted of PBMCs, taken on the day of the yellow fever booster vaccination. The receptors were gathered from a man aged 25-40 years who received the YFV17D yellow fever vaccine. Both conserved end residues are part of each CDR3. D genes are given only for firm matches. Not every row has a clone size; where given, it reads once, few, many or a size class.

j_call d_call v_call clone_size cdr3_length cdr3_aa cdr3_nt
TRBJ2-5 TRBD2 TRBV29-1 . 16 CSVSTLGLAEQETQYF TGCAGCGTCTCTACGCTAGGACTAGCGGAGCAAGAGACCCAGTACTTC
TRBJ2-5 . TRBV7-9 few 14 CASSPTREFETQYF TGTGCCAGCAGTCCAACCAGGGAGTTTGAGACCCAGTACTTC
TRBJ2-5 . TRBV7-9 many 13 CASSSTVRKTQYF TGTGCCAGCAGCTCGACCGTCAGAAAGACCCAGTACTTC
TRBJ2-1 TRBD2 TRBV6-2/TRBV6-3 . 13 CAAGRAAYNEQFF TGTGCCGCCGGGAGGGCCGCCTACAATGAGCAGTTCTTC
TRBJ2-1 . TRBV11-2 . 17 CASSLDGTPSSYNEQFF TGTGCCAGCAGCTTAGACGGGACACCGAGCTCCTACAATGAGCAGTTCTTC
TRBJ2-5 . TRBV5-5 few 14 CASSVTGSQETQYF TGTGCCAGCAGCGTTACAGGATCCCAAGAGACCCAGTACTTC
TRBJ2-3 TRBD2 TRBV7-2 . 16 CASSFQAGGRINTQYF TGTGCCAGCAGCTTCCAAGCGGGAGGGCGAATTAATACGCAGTATTTT
TRBJ2-4 . TRBV20-1 . 13 CSARVGGENIQYF TGCAGTGCTAGAGTAGGCGGGGAAAACATTCAGTACTTC
TRBJ2-2 TRBD2 TRBV20-1 . 16 CSARPSGRRDTGELFF TGCAGTGCTAGACCTAGCGGGAGAAGGGACACCGGGGAGCTGTTTTTT
TRBJ2-5 TRBD2 TRBV12-3/TRBV12-4 many 15 CASREGLAGQETQYF TGTGCCAGCAGGGAGGGACTAGCGGGACAAGAGACCCAGTACTTC
TRBJ2-1 . TRBV29-1 few 10 CSVEDNEQFF TGCAGCGTTGAAGACAATGAGCAGTTCTTC
TRBJ1-1 TRBD1 TRBV29-1 few 15 CSAGTGGWKNTEAFF TGCAGCGCCGGGACAGGGGGCTGGAAGAACACTGAAGCTTTCTTT
TRBJ2-2 . TRBV7-2 . 15 CASSFRGSSGGELFF TGTGCCAGCAGCTTCAGGGGGTCTAGCGGCGGGGAGCTGTTTTTT
TRBJ2-3 TRBD2 TRBV20-1 . 17 CSARGGMGGRAEDTQYF TGCAGTGCCCGTGGAGGCATGGGCGGGAGGGCCGAAGATACGCAGTATTTT
TRBJ2-7 TRBD2 TRBV7-2 . 15 CASSLAQSGSYEQYF TGTGCCAGCAGCTTAGCGCAGAGCGGGAGCTACGAGCAGTACTTC
TRBJ2-1 TRBD2 TRBV4-3 . 17 CASSQDSPSGSNNEQFF TGCGCCAGCAGCCAAGATTCCCCTAGCGGGAGTAACAATGAGCAGTTCTTC
TRBJ2-7 TRBD1 TRBV11-2 few 18 CASSLRDRGRVSPYEQYF TGTGCCAGCAGCTTGAGGGACAGGGGGCGCGTATCCCCCTACGAGCAGTACTTC
TRBJ1-5 . TRBV6-2/TRBV6-3 . 12 CASRYSNQPQHF TGTGCCAGCAGGTATAGCAATCAGCCCCAGCATTTT
TRBJ2-7 . TRBV3-1 . 14 CASSQGGPYYEQYF TGTGCCAGCAGCCAAGGTGGGCCGTACTACGAGCAGTACTTC
TRBJ2-5 . TRBV29-1 . 14 CSVAGQDIGETQYF TGCAGCGTAGCGGGACAGGATATTGGGGAGACCCAGTACTTC
TRBJ2-1 . TRBV28 . 17 CASSLSYPWGHINEQFF TGTGCCAGCAGTTTATCATATCCGTGGGGGCACATCAATGAGCAGTTCTTC
TRBJ2-3 . TRBV9 . 14 CASSVETGADTQYF TGTGCCAGCAGCGTAGAAACTGGAGCAGATACGCAGTATTTT